This TCR beta chain comes out of a study of blood T cell repertoires in COVID-19. In the study overall: Samples of COVID-19 (acute and convalescent) were obtained from the United States, Italy and Spain. Sources were T cells, B-cell-depleted T cells, or PBMCs; the material itself was cDNA or gDNA.

Under the authors' procedure: Estimation of nucleated cell counts relied on the amplification of reference gene primers. Libraries were prepared by immunoSEQ multiplex PCR; TCRdb keeps only in-frame clonotypes and omits some of them. V, J and clone size are those of that table, while D and trimming were read from the DNA. The repertoire holds about 490,000 clones, with 70% to 90% as singletons. CDR3 length equals 16 residues. Germline CDR1 is MNHNS and CDR2 is SASEGT. Trimming shortened V by 2 bases and J by 0 bases, and 11 bases separated the two germline ends. The chain recombines TRBV6-1 with TRBJ1-3; D gene ambiguous. The source material was peripheral blood. This TCR derives from a human donor in a cohort sampled during active COVID-19. CDR3 residues: CASSENLYSSGNTIYF. CDR3 coding DNA: TGTGCCAGCAGTGAAAATCTCTACAGCTCTGGAAACACCATATATTTT.